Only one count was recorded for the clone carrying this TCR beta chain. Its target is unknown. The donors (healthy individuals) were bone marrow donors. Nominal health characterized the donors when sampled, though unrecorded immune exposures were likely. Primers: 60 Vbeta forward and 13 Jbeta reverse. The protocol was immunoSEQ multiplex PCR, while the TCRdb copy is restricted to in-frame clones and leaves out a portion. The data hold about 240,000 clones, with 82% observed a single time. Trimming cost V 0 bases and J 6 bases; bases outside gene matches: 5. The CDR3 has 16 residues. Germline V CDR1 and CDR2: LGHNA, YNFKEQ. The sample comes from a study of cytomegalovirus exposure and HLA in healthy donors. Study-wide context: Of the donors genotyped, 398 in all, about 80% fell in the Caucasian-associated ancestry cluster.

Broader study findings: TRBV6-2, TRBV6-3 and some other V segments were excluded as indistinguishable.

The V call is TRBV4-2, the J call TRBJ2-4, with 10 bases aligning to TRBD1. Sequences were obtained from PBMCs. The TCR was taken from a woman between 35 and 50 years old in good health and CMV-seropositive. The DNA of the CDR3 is TGTGCCAGCAGCCAAGACAAGACAGGGGGCCTAAACATTCAGTACTTC. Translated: CASSQDKTGGLNIQYF.